This T cell receptor (beta chain) was sequenced in a study of CD8+CD57+ T cells in acquired aplastic anemia listed by TCRdb under 2018. The study in broad terms: Extracted DNA from sorted CD4+ and CD8+ cells averaged approximately 3.4 ug, ranging from roughly 0.17 to 27.4 ug. CD8+CD57+ expansion was defined as frequency above the mean frequency observed in healthy subjects.

On this clonotype itself: Its specific antigen is unknown. No per-base quality is available; no much larger clone lies one base away.

Genomic DNA served as template for TCR beta VDJ combination and CDR3 sequence profiling. An Illumina HiSeq 2000 was used for TCR repertoire sequencing. Regarding the original processing steps: Repertoire assessment relied on Simpson's diversity index, CDR3 size and DJ length profiles, and TRBV/TRBJ rearrangement plots. The most abundant DNA sequence in the deep sequencing data was defined as the immunodominant clone. CDR3 amino acid sequences were screened for sharing across subjects and were compared with published repertoires and the VDJdb database. TCRdb passed the public sequencing reads through fastp at Q25 and MiXCR, retaining productive beta sequences. For every CDR3 protein sequence, its rows merge into one entry that carries the most common genes and DNA. It is TCRdb's table, rather than the study itself, that gives the V and J calls and clone size. The sample data list 200,000 or so distinct CDR3 sequences, and almost 50% of these were observed just once. The top ten clones comprise about 20% of the sample.

The patients picked for sequencing were ones in whom flow cytometry had shown an expansion of CD8+CD57+ cells. Severe acquired aplastic anemia was diagnosed in all patients according to International Study of Aplastic Anemia and Agranulocytosis and Camitta criteria. No patient had received any therapy when blood was sampled. In the study, sorted CD4+ and CD8+ blood T cells from patients with severe aplastic anemia and from healthy subjects underwent deep sequencing of TCR repertoires. Patients were enrolled under clinicaltrials.gov protocols 00001620, 01623167, 00001397, 00071045, 00081523 and 00961064 in the USA. Ficoll-Paque density gradient centrifugation was used to isolate peripheral blood mononuclear cells. CD4+ and CD8+ T cells were sorted by FACS or magnetic beads before DNA extraction. Trimming costs V 3 bases and J 6 bases, and their ends lie 9 bases apart. The CDR3 goes from the cysteine to the phenylalanine over 14 residues. Just the 42-base CDR3 DNA is kept, in frame starting at base 1. Based on the germline V gene, the CDR1 and CDR2 sequences are MRHNA and SNTAGT.

Paper-wide results and their limitations: Patients and healthy controls showed no significant difference in CD8+ Simpson's diversity (P=0.060). Roughly 30 CD8+ CDR3 sequences were shared between patients and controls but appeared highly expressed in patients and within their immunodominant clones.

Source material: sorted CD4+, CD8+, or CD8+CD57+ T cells (not recorded which) from PBMCs. Here the chain combines TRBV6-4 and TRBJ1-6; the D gene cannot be resolved reliably. The receptor was isolated from a human donor with aplastic anemia. The CDR3 protein is CASSEGEGNSPLHF. The sequence in DNA is TGTGCCAGCAGTGAGGGAGAGGGTAATTCACCCCTCCACTTT.